The 15 T cell receptor beta chains given below trace back to one sample, sequenced in a study of regulatory T cells in long-lasting Graves disease (TCRdb year 2021). In light of the paper, this sample's time point label describes: persistent/refractory GD, antithyroid drugs over 5 years with positive TRAb. RNA was extracted from PBMCs in TRIzol for both TCR sequencing and RNA sequencing. To prepare the library, multiplex PCR was applied. The sequencer listed for this sample is Illumina HiSeq 4000. TCR beta libraries were built with iRepertoire HTBI primers and Arm-PCR amplification of CDR3 regions. Starting from the raw public reads, TCRdb applied fastp trimming at Q25, assembled clones with MiXCR and retained in-frame beta chains. One record per CDR3 amino acid sequence lists the most common genes and DNA. The sample yields 400,000 to 600,000 distinct CDR3 sequences; 20% to 25% were counted once. The ten largest clones represent about 6.6% of the sample.

The source material was peripheral blood mononuclear cells (PBMCs), sampled when the disease was refractory, from a patient treated with antithyroid drugs. The receptors stem from a female donor with Graves disease.

This clonotype was seen ten or more times. The V gene is TRBV20-1, the J gene TRBJ1-1; no reliable D call. The CDR3 runs 11 residues. V gave up 1 base and J gave up 10 bases, with 10 bases separating them. Germline V gives CDR1 DFQATT, CDR2 SNEGSKA (reference sequence). The CDR3 reads CSARGRVGAFF. CDR3 bases: TGCAGTGCTAGAGGTCGGGTGGGAGCTTTCTTT.

This clonotype has at least ten counts. V gene TRBV11-2 combines with J gene TRBJ1-1, with D unclear. V dropped 4 bases and J dropped 0 bases, with 12 bases sitting between them. Germline V lookup: CDR1 SGHAT, CDR2 FQNNGV. The CDR3 length is 15 residues. CDR3 DNA: TGTGCCAGCAGCTCGGCCAGTTTAATGAACACTGAAGCTTTCTTT. Translation: CASSSASLMNTEAFF.

The gene calls are TRBV20-1 and TRBJ2-7; D remains unclear. Germline V lookup: CDR1 DFQATT, CDR2 SNEGSKA (reference sequence). The CDR3 spans 13 residues. With 0 bases removed from V and 0 bases from J, the gap between germline ends came to 6 bases. In DNA form, the CDR3 reads TGCAGTGCTAGAGACGTGGACTCCTACGAGCAGTACTTC. Its translation: CSARDVDSYEQYF.

The chain uses TRBV7-9 and TRBJ2-7, with D uncertain. Trimming removed 2 bases at V and 5 bases at J, with 10 bases between. The CDR3 consists of 13 residues. Germline V gives CDR1 SEHNR, CDR2 FQNEAQ (reference sequence). The chain's CDR3 is CASSLSVSNEQYF. CDR3 in DNA: TGTGCCAGCAGCTTAAGTGTGAGCAACGAGCAGTACTTC.

This clonotype was counted a few times. This clone may be a read error of a much larger clone one base away. The chain couples TRBV28 to TRBJ2-7; unclear D gene. The CDR3 covers 10 residues. Trimming left V 2 bases short and J 6 bases short, with 2 bases between. The germline V gene has CDR1 MDHEN and CDR2 SYDVKM. The CDR3 protein is CASSLSEQYF. CDR3 nucleotide sequence: TGTGCCAGCAGTTTAAGCGAGCAGTACTTC.

V and J are TRBV11-3 and TRBJ1-3; the D is unclear. Germline assignment: CDR1 SGHNT and CDR2 YENEEA. CDR3 length: 14 residues. The V and J ends lost 2 bases and 4 bases respectively, with 9 bases between them. CDR3 coding DNA: TGTGCCAGCAGCTTAACTCACCTCGGAAACACCATATATTTT. The encoded protein is CASSLTHLGNTIYF. Complete variable domain (other parts from reference TRBV11-3 and TRBJ1-3): EAGVVQSPRYKIIEKKQPVAFWCNPISGHNTLYWYLQNLGQGPELLIRYENEEAVDDSQLPKDRFSAERLKGVDSTLKIQPAELGDSAVYLCASSLTHLGNTIYFGEGSWLTVV.

This clonotype turned up a few times. This rearrangement joins TRBV14 to TRBJ1-4, with D possibly matching TRBD1 (5 bases). The CDR3 consists of 16 residues. CDR1 SGHDN and CDR2 FVKESK come from the germline V gene. The V end was cut by 2 bases, the J end by 8 bases, with 18 bases between. DNA of the CDR3: TGTGCCAGCAGCCAAATAAAGGGGAGCGGCGGAGAAAAACTGTTTTTT. Protein sequence: CASSQIKGSGGEKLFF.

This clonotype was seen many times. The chain recombines TRBV28 with TRBJ1-2; D perhaps matches TRBD1 (5 bases). V was cut by 3 bases and J by 5 bases, with 10 bases left in between. The germline CDR1 and CDR2 sequences are MDHEN and SYDVKM. CDR3 size: 13 residues. CDR3 bases: TGTGCCAGCAGTTTTGGGACGGCATATGGCTACACCTTC. Translating it yields CASSFGTAYGYTF.

This clonotype was seen at least ten times. The V call is TRBV29-1, the J call TRBJ1-2; a weak D match, TRBD1 (5 bases). The germline V gene encodes CDR1 SQVTM and CDR2 ANQGSEA. V was clipped by 7 bases and J by 0 bases, with 9 bases between them. The CDR3 is 12 amino acids. For the CDR3, the DNA is TGCAGCGCAGGGCTCGCTAACTATGGCTACACCTTC. Its translation is CSAGLANYGYTF.

This clonotype was counted at least ten times. The chain carries TRBV7-2 and TRBJ2-7; 9 bases are a match to TRBD2. From germline, CDR1 is SGHTA and CDR2 FQGNSA. The CDR3 loop spans 16 amino acids. The V gene end was trimmed by 2 bases and the J gene end by 0 bases; junction bases not matched to a gene: 5. The CDR3 DNA sequence: TGTGCCAGCAGCTTATTGGTAGCGGGGGCCTCCTACGAGCAGTACTTC. It codes for CASSLLVAGASYEQYF.

Note on this clonotype: This may come from a read error, since a much larger clone is one base off. The V gene is TRBV6-2 or TRBV6-3, the J gene TRBJ2-5; tentative D call: TRBD2 (6 bases). Germline CDR1 reads MNHEY; CDR2 reads SVGEGT. This CDR3 is 14 amino acids long. CDR3 coding DNA: TGTGCCAGCAGTTACGCGGGGTTCACGGAGACCCAGTGCTTC. Its protein is CASSYAGFTETQCF.

This clonotype has ten or more counts. The chain employs TRBV15 and TRBJ1-1, with a weak D call TRBD1 (6 bases). The CDR3 has 14 amino acids. The V gene's germline CDR1 is LNHNV and CDR2 YYDKDF (reference sequence). V lost 6 bases and J lost 6, with 17 bases in between. Here the CDR3 DNA reads TGTGCCACCAGGAGGGGCAGGGGCGCCGCTGAAGCTTTCTTT. This codes for CATRRGRGAAEAFF.

The chain joins TRBV9 to TRBJ2-5; no definite D call. The V gene lost 4 bases and the J gene lost 5 bases, with 12 bases spanning the gap. CDR3 size: 13 residues. Germline assignment: CDR1 SGDLS and CDR2 YYNGEE. CDR3 region: CASSPLEGETQYF. CDR3 DNA sequence: TGTGCCAGCAGCCCTCTAGAAGGGGAGACCCAGTACTTC.

The V gene is TRBV3-1, the J gene TRBJ2-5, with 8 positions matching TRBD2. The CDR3 totals 15 residues. The trim removed 3 bases at V and 5 bases at J, leaving 8 bases unmatched. Germline values: CDR1 LGHDT, CDR2 YNNKEL (reference sequence). The CDR3 reads CASSQGLGLRETQYF. The DNA of the CDR3 is TGTGCCAGCAGCCAGGGACTAGGTCTGAGGGAGACCCAGTACTTC.

This chain connects TRBV4-1 to TRBJ2-7; unclear D gene. The CDR3 loop spans 14 amino acids. CDR1 is MGHRA and CDR2 is YSYEKL in the germline V gene. Deletions cut 1 base from V and 6 bases from J, with 13 bases between. The CDR3 reads CASSQAQLGSEQYF. As DNA, the CDR3 is TGCGCCAGCAGCCAAGCGCAGCTTGGGTCCGAGCAGTACTTC.